The rows below give T cell receptor beta chains drawn from one sample of a study of neoadjuvant anti-PD-1 for oral cavity cancer. Generated by immunoSEQ multiplex PCR, the TCRdb table keeps only in-frame clones and is missing some. This sample has fewer than 8,000 clones, with about 62% found just once. The sequencing here drew on PBMCs, taken after nivolumab (anti-PD-1) treatment. The receptors were sampled from a person aged 35-80 years with oral cavity squamous cell carcinoma. Both conserved end residues are part of each CDR3. D genes are given only for firm matches. For some rows the clone size is stated as once, few or many, or as a class when expanded; others skip it.

V gene: TRBV6-4
clone size: few
D gene: NA
J gene: TRBJ1-2
CDR3 DNA: TGTGCCAGCAGTGACTCGAATGAGATCGGGGTCTATGGCTACACCTTC
CDR3 protein: CASSDSNEIGVYGYTF

V gene: TRBV7-9
clone size: NA
D gene: TRBD1
J gene: TRBJ1-5
CDR3 DNA: TGTGCCAGCAGCCCCTCAGGGGGGGACCTTCGGAGCAATCAGCCCCAGCATTTT
CDR3 protein: CASSPSGGDLRSNQPQHF

V gene: TRBV7-8
clone size: once
D gene: NA
J gene: TRBJ1-1
CDR3 DNA: TGTGCCAGCAGCTTAGACAGACACACTGAAGCTTTCTTT
CDR3 protein: CASSLDRHTEAFF

V gene: TRBV11-3
clone size: NA
D gene: NA
J gene: TRBJ1-1
CDR3 DNA: TGTGCCAGCAGCACCCGCCGTGACACTGAAGCTTTCTTT
CDR3 protein: CASSTRRDTEAFF

V gene: TRBV12-2
clone size: NA
D gene: NA
J gene: TRBJ1-5
CDR3 DNA: TGTGCAAGTCGCCCGTCGAGAGGCAATCAGCCCCAGCATTTT
CDR3 protein: CASRPSRGNQPQHF

V gene: TRBV6-5
clone size: NA
D gene: NA
J gene: TRBJ2-3
CDR3 DNA: TGTGCCAGCAGCCCCATCGGGGATACGCAGTATTTT
CDR3 protein: CASSPIGDTQYF

V gene: TRBV15
clone size: few
D gene: NA
J gene: TRBJ1-2
CDR3 DNA: TGTGCCACCAGCAGAGAGAAGGGTTTGTCCTATGGCTACACCTTC
CDR3 protein: CATSREKGLSYGYTF

V gene: TRBV6-1
clone size: few
D gene: TRBD1
J gene: TRBJ2-7
CDR3 DNA: TGTGCCAGCAGTGAAGGAGGGACAGGGGTTTACGAGCAGTACTTC
CDR3 protein: CASSEGGTGVYEQYF

V gene: TRBV19
clone size: once
D gene: NA
J gene: TRBJ2-2
CDR3 DNA: TGTGCCAGTAGTACGGACAGATACACCGGGGAGCTGTTTTTT
CDR3 protein: CASSTDRYTGELFF

V gene: TRBV9
clone size: once
D gene: NA
J gene: TRBJ2-3
CDR3 DNA: TGTGCCAGCAGCCCCCTATTAGTTGCAGATACGCAGTATTTT
CDR3 protein: CASSPLLVADTQYF

V gene: TRBV5-1
clone size: NA
D gene: TRBD2
J gene: TRBJ2-5
CDR3 DNA: TGCGCCAGCAGCCGAATCCCGGTAGCGGGGGGGCCACTTTTGGAGACCCAGTACTTC
CDR3 protein: CASSRIPVAGGPLLETQYF

V gene: TRBV9
clone size: NA
D gene: NA
J gene: TRBJ2-3
CDR3 DNA: TGTGCCAGCAGCGCGGAAACGGGGTGGGCCACAGATACGCAGTATTTT
CDR3 protein: CASSAETGWATDTQYF

V gene: TRBV5-1
clone size: NA
D gene: TRBD1
J gene: TRBJ1-2
CDR3 DNA: TGCGCCAGCAGCCAAGGGACAGGGGGCGGCTATGGCTACACCTTC
CDR3 protein: CASSQGTGGGYGYTF

V gene: TRBV19
clone size: NA
D gene: NA
J gene: TRBJ2-7
CDR3 DNA: TGTGCCAGTAGTATTATGTCTTCTAGCTCCTACGAGCAGTACTTC
CDR3 protein: CASSIMSSSSYEQYF

V gene: TRBV9
clone size: NA
D gene: NA
J gene: TRBJ2-5
CDR3 DNA: TGTGCCAGCAGCGAGCCCACGGCTCAAGAGACCCAGTACTTC
CDR3 protein: CASSEPTAQETQYF

V gene: TRBV5-6
clone size: NA
D gene: NA
J gene: TRBJ2-7
CDR3 DNA: TGTGCCAGCAGCTCCCGCTCTGGTGGCTACGAGCAGTACTTC
CDR3 protein: CASSSRSGGYEQYF

V gene: TRBV15
clone size: NA
D gene: NA
J gene: TRBJ2-5
CDR3 DNA: TGTGCCACCAGCAGAGGAGGCTCCGGCCACGAAGAGACCCAGTACTTC
CDR3 protein: CATSRGGSGHEETQYF

V gene: TRBV6-1
clone size: NA
D gene: TRBD2
J gene: TRBJ2-5
CDR3 DNA: TGTGCCAGCAGTGACCTAGGACTAGCGGGGCAGGGGGAGACCCAGTACTTC
CDR3 protein: CASSDLGLAGQGETQYF

V gene: TRBV29-1
clone size: NA
D gene: TRBD2
J gene: TRBJ2-5
CDR3 DNA: TGCAGCGTTAGGACTAGCGGGGGTCGGGGAGAGACCCAGTACTTC
CDR3 protein: CSVRTSGGRGETQYF

V gene: TRBV7-9
clone size: NA
D gene: NA
J gene: TRBJ2-4
CDR3 DNA: TGTGCCAGCAGCCCACGTGGGGCACCCAAAAACATTCAGTACTTC
CDR3 protein: CASSPRGAPKNIQYF

V gene: TRBV4-2
clone size: NA
D gene: NA
J gene: TRBJ2-1
CDR3 DNA: TGTGCCAGCAGCCAAGAGACCACCAGGGTCTATGAGCAGTTCTTC
CDR3 protein: CASSQETTRVYEQFF

V gene: TRBV7-2
clone size: NA
D gene: TRBD2
J gene: TRBJ2-7
CDR3 DNA: TGTGCCAGCAGCTTCGACCCTAGCGGGTACTACGAGCAGTACTTC
CDR3 protein: CASSFDPSGYYEQYF

V gene: TRBV28
clone size: NA
D gene: TRBD1
J gene: TRBJ1-2
CDR3 DNA: TGTGCCAGCAGTTCAAGGACAGGCTACTGGCGATATGGCTACACCTTC
CDR3 protein: CASSSRTGYWRYGYTF

V gene: TRBV27
clone size: few
D gene: NA
J gene: TRBJ1-5
CDR3 DNA: TGTGCCAGCAGTTTCCAAATACCCCTAAGCAATCAGCCCCAGCATTTT
CDR3 protein: CASSFQIPLSNQPQHF

V gene: TRBV4-2
clone size: NA
D gene: TRBD1
J gene: TRBJ1-2
CDR3 DNA: TGTGCCAGCAGCCACCCGACAGGGGGCGGCTATGGCTACACCTTC
CDR3 protein: CASSHPTGGGYGYTF

V gene: TRBV5-4
clone size: few
D gene: NA
J gene: TRBJ1-3
CDR3 DNA: TGTGCCAGTCAGGACAGCTCTGGAAACACCATATATTTT
CDR3 protein: CASQDSSGNTIYF